These 21 T cell receptor beta chains came from one sample sequenced in a study of blood T cell repertoires in COVID-19. Only in-frame clones appear in the TCRdb table, and some are missing; sequencing was by immunoSEQ multiplex PCR. The sample shows a few hundred thousand clones, roughly 84% of them seen only once. The sequenced material came from peripheral blood. The receptors here all came from a woman in her thirties or forties who had recovered from COVID-19.

The rearrangement uses TRBV7-2 and TRBJ1-5, with D possibly matching TRBD1 (5 bases). CDR3 length equals 13 residues. V was cut by 6 bases and J by 9 bases, with 15 bases left in between. The germline CDR1 and CDR2 sequences are SGHTA and FQGNSA. This chain's CDR3 is CASSSTGTGPQHF. The DNA for the CDR3 is TGTGCCAGCAGTTCAACAGGAACCGGGCCCCAGCATTTT.

This chain joins TRBV6-2 or TRBV6-3 and TRBJ1-1, with D possibly matching TRBD1 (6 bases). The CDR3 contains 17 residues. Trimming left V 2 bases short and J 4 bases short, with 20 bases between. The germline V gene encodes CDR1 MNHEY and CDR2 SVGEGT. CDR3 sequence (DNA): TGTGCCAGCAGTTACCACACAGGGTCGGGGTCGTTCACTGAAGCTTTCTTT. This translates into CASSYHTGSGSFTEAFF.

The chain uses TRBV15 and TRBJ2-5; D is possibly TRBD2 (5 bases). Trimming shortened V by 5 bases and J by 7 bases, and 20 bases separated the two germline ends. Germline CDR1 and CDR2: LNHNV and YYDKDF (reference sequence). The CDR3 spans 15 residues. The CDR3, as DNA: TGTGCCACCAGCTTCCCCTCCGGGAACTCGGGGACCCAGTACTTC. Translated: CATSFPSGNSGTQYF.

The rearrangement joins TRBV6-5 to TRBJ2-5; a weak D match, TRBD1 (7 bases). V was pared by 4 bases and J by 2 bases, with 14 bases between. The CDR3 has 15 amino acids. Per germline, CDR1 MNHEY and CDR2 SVGAGI. CDR3 DNA sequence: TGTGCCAGCAGTTGGGCAGGGGGGTTTCAAGAGACCCAGTACTTC. Translation: CASSWAGGFQETQYF.

The genes are TRBV7-2 and TRBJ2-1, with TRBD2 as a possible D gene (5 bases). CDR1 is SGHTA and CDR2 is FQGNSA in the germline V gene. The CDR3 length is 13 residues. V gave up 5 bases and J gave up 5 bases, with 10 bases separating them. The CDR3, as DNA: TGTGCCAGCAGCCCTTTAGCGAACAATGAGCAGTTCTTC. Its protein product is CASSPLANNEQFF.

The chain links TRBV28 to TRBJ2-7, with D unresolved. Germline lookup yields CDR1 MDHEN and CDR2 SYDVKM. This CDR3 region has 11 residues. The V gene lost 8 bases and the J gene lost 2 bases, with 7 bases spanning the gap. The CDR3 DNA reads as TGTGCCAGCGGCCTCACCTACGAGCAGTACTTC. This codes for CASGLTYEQYF.

The CDR3 DNA follows: TGCGCCAGCAGCCAAATAATCAGGGATAACTACGAGCAGTACTTC. Amino acid sequence: CASSQIIRDNYEQYF. The genes are TRBV5-1 and TRBJ2-7; the D gene is possibly TRBD1 (5 bases). CDR1 is SGHRS and CDR2 is YFSETQ in the germline V gene. V was trimmed by 4 bases and J by 3 bases, leaving 17 bases between them. CDR3 length: 15 residues.

This chain joins TRBV7-9 and TRBJ2-5; a possible D gene is TRBD1 (6 bases). V was trimmed by 6 bases and J by 7 bases, leaving 15 bases between them. The CDR3 is 13 amino acids. Germline loops: CDR1 SEHNR, CDR2 FQNEAQ (reference sequence). This CDR3 reads CASSQDSAGTQYF. CDR3 coding DNA: TGTGCCAGCAGTCAGGACAGCGCTGGGACCCAGTACTTC.

V is TRBV3-1 (or the pseudogene TRBV3-2) and J is TRBJ2-2, with 8 bases aligning to TRBD1. The trim removed 5 bases at V and 0 bases at J, leaving 5 bases unmatched. The CDR3 contains 16 residues. Germline loops: CDR1 LGHDT, CDR2 YNNKEL (reference sequence). The CDR3 DNA is TGTGCCAGCAGCTTTGCAGGGGGCTCGAACACCGGGGAGCTGTTTTTT. This translates into CASSFAGGSNTGELFF.

The chain employs TRBV6-5 and TRBJ1-6; a weak D match, TRBD1 (5 bases). The CDR3 covers 14 residues. V shed 7 bases and J shed 15 bases, with 22 bases lying between them. CDR1 is MNHEY and CDR2 is SVGAGI in the germline V gene. This chain's CDR3 is CASTIEAGGLFLHF. For the CDR3, the DNA is TGTGCCAGCACTATAGAGGCGGGGGGATTATTCCTCCACTTT.

V usage is TRBV5-1 and J usage is TRBJ2-3; 10 bases align to TRBD1. The CDR3 extends over 14 amino acids. The germline V gene encodes CDR1 SGHRS and CDR2 YFSETQ. V shed 6 bases and J 4 bases; nucleotides not matched to a gene: 5. CDR3 nucleotide sequence: TGCGCCAGCAATCGGGACAGGGGCTCAGATACGCAGTATTTT. Amino acids: CASNRDRGSDTQYF. Full variable domain (rest looked up from reference TRBV5-1 and TRBJ2-3): KAGVTQTPRYLIKTRGQQVTLSCSPISGHRSVSWYQQTPGQGLQFLFEYFSETQRNKGNFPGRFSGRQFSNSRSEMNVSTLELGDSALYLCASNRDRGSDTQYFGPGTRLTVL.

The chain uses TRBV6-2 or TRBV6-3 and TRBJ1-4; D ambiguous. The V end lost 5 bases, the J end lost 0 bases, and 7 bases lay between the germline ends. The CDR3 covers 14 residues. From germline, CDR1 is MNHEY and CDR2 SVGEGT. CDR3 residues: CASSQLATNEKLFF. DNA for the CDR3: TGTGCCAGCAGTCAACTTGCAACTAATGAAAAACTGTTTTTT.

This clone was observed a handful of times. This chain uses TRBV19 with TRBJ1-4, with D maybe TRBD1 (5 bases). The germline V gene encodes CDR1 LNHDA and CDR2 SQIVND (reference sequence). The germline V and J ends were trimmed by 5 bases and 6 bases, with 13 bases remaining between them. The CDR3 loop spans 14 amino acids. The CDR3 sequence: CASSDRRIYEKLFF. The CDR3 DNA sequence: TGTGCCAGTAGTGACAGAAGGATCTATGAAAAACTGTTTTTT.

The V and J genes are TRBV5-1 and TRBJ2-5, with D possibly TRBD2 on 6 matching bases. The V gene's germline CDR1 is SGHRS and CDR2 YFSETQ. The V end was cut by 1 base, the J end by 5 bases, with 12 bases between. CDR3 length: 14 residues. The CDR3 sequence is CASSLSLAHETQYF. CDR3 nucleotides: TGCGCCAGCAGCTTGTCACTAGCCCACGAGACCCAGTACTTC.

V is TRBV7-2 and J is TRBJ1-1; weak D call: TRBD1 (6 bases). CDR1 SGHTA and CDR2 FQGNSA come from the germline V gene. Deletions cut 5 bases from V and 1 base from J, with 11 bases between. The CDR3 is made up of 14 amino acids. DNA for the CDR3: TGTGCCAGCAGCGGCGGACAGAGGAACACTGAAGCTTTCTTT. This sequence encodes CASSGGQRNTEAFF.

This sequence joins TRBV5-4 and TRBJ2-5; the D is unclear. Trimming pared 3 bases from V and 5 bases from J, leaving 17 bases between. The CDR3 has 15 amino acids. Germline CDR1 reads SGHNT; CDR2 reads YYREEE (reference sequence). The CDR3 region has the DNA TGTGCCAGCAGCTCCAAGAACTTAAGTTTGGAGACCCAGTACTTC. It yields the protein CASSSKNLSLETQYF. The full variable domain, completed using reference TRBV5-4 and TRBJ2-5, is ETGVTQSPTHLIKTRGQQVTLRCSSQSGHNTVSWYQQALGQGPQFIFQYYREEENGRGNFPPRFSGLQFPNYSSELNVNALELDDSALYLCASSSKNLSLETQYFGPGTRLLVL.

This chain links TRBV3-1 (or the pseudogene TRBV3-2) with TRBJ1-1; unclear D gene. Germline V gene sequence: CDR1 LGHDT, CDR2 YNNKEL (reference sequence). This CDR3 has 15 residues. The V gene lost 0 bases and the J gene lost 0 bases, with 8 bases spanning the gap. CDR3 amino acids: CASSQEVSLNTEAFF. In DNA form, the CDR3 reads TGTGCCAGCAGCCAAGAGGTAAGCTTGAACACTGAAGCTTTCTTT.

This chain uses TRBV5-6 with TRBJ1-2; the D gene is possibly TRBD1 (5 bases). This CDR3 region has 12 residues. V lost 2 bases to trimming and J lost 8 bases, with 10 bases between them. Germline V CDR1 and CDR2: SGHDT, YYEEEE. For the CDR3, the DNA is TGTGCCAGCAGCTTTCAGGGTTTCGGCTACACCTTC. It is translated as CASSFQGFGYTF.

The chain couples TRBV27 to TRBJ2-5; TRBD1 aligns across 8 bases. There are 14 residues in the CDR3. CDR1 is MNHEY, CDR2 SMNVEV, per germline (reference sequence). V shed 5 bases, J shed 2 bases, and the junction held 4 bases outside the gene matches. CDR3 coding DNA: TGTGCCAGCAGTGAGTACAGGGGGCAAGAGACCCAGTACTTC. Protein: CASSEYRGQETQYF.

The rearrangement uses TRBV2 and TRBJ1-2; 7 nucleotides match TRBD1. V was pared by 4 bases and J by 2 bases, with 4 bases of the junction left unmatched. The germline CDR1 and CDR2 sequences are SNHLY and FYNNEI. CDR3 length: 14 amino acids. DNA for the CDR3: TGTGCCAGCAGTGGGACAGGAAGGAACTATGGCTACACCTTC. As protein: CASSGTGRNYGYTF. Together with reference TRBV2 and TRBJ1-2, the CDR3 gives the full variable domain: EPEVTQTPSHQVTQMGQEVILRCVPISNHLYFYWYRQILGQKVEFLVSFYNNEISEKSEIFDDQFSVERPDGSNFTLKIRSTKLEDSAMYFCASSGTGRNYGYTFGSGTRLTVV.

The CDR3 DNA follows: TGTGCCAGCAGCGTGGGAGCCATGAACACTGAAGCTTTCTTT. Translated, it gives CASSVGAMNTEAFF. This chain joins TRBV11-3 and TRBJ1-1; D gene ambiguous. This CDR3 contains 14 residues. Looked up from germline, CDR1 is SGHNT and CDR2 is YENEEA. Trimming left V 5 bases short and J 0 bases short, with 10 bases between.